The rows below give T cell receptor beta chains drawn from one sample of a study of blood T cell repertoires in COVID-19. The data were produced by immunoSEQ multiplex PCR, yet TCRdb's version contains in-frame clones alone and is incomplete. The repertoire holds about 200,000 clones, with 80% as singletons. Sequenced material: peripheral blood. Receptors were obtained from a woman in her sixties or seventies with acute or convalescent COVID-19. Each CDR3 is given with its conserved first and last residue. D genes are given only for firm matches. Not every row has a clone size; where given, it reads once, few, many or a size class.

cdr3_aa	cdr3_nt	v_call	clone_size	d_call	j_call	cdr3_length
CASSQYDGADEQYF	TGTGCCAGCAGCCAATATGACGGCGCGGACGAGCAGTACTTC	TRBV3-1/TRBV3-2	-	-	TRBJ2-7	14
CASSLRGRESPLHF	TGTGCCAGCTCACTCAGGGGGCGGGAATCACCCCTCCACTTT	TRBV18	-	TRBD1	TRBJ1-6	14
CSVEDRETQYF	TGCAGCGTTGAAGATCGTGAGACCCAGTACTTC	TRBV29-1	-	-	TRBJ2-5	11
CAWSVTGGAGETQYF	TGTGCCTGGAGTGTAACCGGGGGGGCCGGTGAGACCCAGTACTTC	TRBV30	-	TRBD2	TRBJ2-5	15
CASSLEGQGKNIQYF	TGTGCCAGCAGCTTGGAAGGGCAGGGCAAAAACATTCAGTACTTC	TRBV5-6	-	-	TRBJ2-4	15
CASSLRTGGWTGELFF	TGTGCCAGCAGCTTACGGACAGGGGGATGGACCGGGGAGCTGTTTTTT	TRBV5-8	once	TRBD1	TRBJ2-2	16
CASSYSDKLGYEQYF	TGTGCCAGCAGTTACTCGGACAAGCTGGGCTACGAGCAGTACTTC	TRBV6-5	once	-	TRBJ2-7	15
CAISPGTREGYTF	TGTGCCATCAGCCCCGGGACAAGGGAGGGCTACACCTTC	TRBV10-3	-	-	TRBJ1-2	13
CASSSRDRAINYGYTF	TGTGCCAGCAGTTCCAGAGACAGGGCTATTAACTATGGCTACACCTTC	TRBV6-5	-	TRBD1	TRBJ1-2	16
CASSDGLSYNEQFF	TGTGCCAGCAGCGACGGACTGTCCTACAATGAGCAGTTCTTC	TRBV2	-	-	TRBJ2-1	14
CASSRQDLNTEAFF	TGTGCCAGCAGTCGACAGGACCTGAACACTGAAGCTTTCTTT	TRBV6-5	few	-	TRBJ1-1	14
CASRTQGDTIYF	TGTGCCAGCAGGACACAGGGGGACACCATATATTTT	TRBV6-5	few	TRBD1	TRBJ1-3	12
CASSLATHQPQHF	TGTGCCAGCAGTTTGGCCACCCATCAGCCCCAGCATTTT	TRBV27	-	-	TRBJ1-5	13
CASSLFPSGGYEQYF	TGTGCCAGCAGCTTGTTCCCTAGCGGGGGGTACGAGCAGTACTTC	TRBV5-6	-	TRBD2	TRBJ2-7	15
CAISTDVAGFQETQYF	TGTGCCATCAGCACAGACGTAGCGGGCTTTCAAGAGACCCAGTACTTC	TRBV10-3	-	TRBD2	TRBJ2-5	16
CAWGKEMYTQYF	TGTGCCTGGGGAAAGGAGATGTATACGCAGTATTTT	TRBV30	-	-	TRBJ2-3	12
CASSIGATNTEAFF	TGTGCCAGTAGTATAGGAGCCACGAACACTGAAGCTTTCTTT	TRBV19	-	-	TRBJ1-1	14
CATNDTRDTDFSGANVLTF	TGTGCCACCAATGATACCCGGGACACCGACTTCAGTGGGGCCAACGTCCTGACTTTC	TRBV24-1	-	-	TRBJ2-6	19
CASSLDRGRADTQYF	TGTGCCAGCAGCTTGGACAGGGGGAGGGCAGATACGCAGTATTTT	TRBV7-9	-	TRBD1	TRBJ2-3	15
CASSPGQGTEMRAFF	TGTGCCAGCTCACCGGGACAGGGGACCGAGATGAGGGCTTTCTTT	TRBV18	-	TRBD1	TRBJ1-1	15
CASSSPTGRGSSGANVLTF	TGTGCCAGCAGCTCCCCCACAGGGAGGGGATCTTCTGGGGCCAACGTCCTGACTTTC	TRBV6-2/TRBV6-3	-	-	TRBJ2-6	19
CASSLRGGPDYGYTF	TGTGCCAGCAGCTTAAGGGGGGGGCCGGACTATGGCTACACCTTC	TRBV7-6	-	-	TRBJ1-2	15
CASSSGQGTEAFF	TGTGCCAGCAGCTCCGGACAGGGCACTGAAGCTTTCTTT	TRBV7-9	-	TRBD1	TRBJ1-1	13
CASSGTGGHGYTF	TGTGCCAGCAGCGGAACAGGGGGCCATGGCTACACCTTC	TRBV3-1/TRBV3-2	-	TRBD1	TRBJ1-2	13
CASSLERGISPLHF	TGTGCCAGCAGCTTAGAGCGGGGAATCTCACCCCTCCACTTT	TRBV7-3	-	-	TRBJ1-6	14
CASLRRDFYEQYF	TGTGCCAGTCTAAGGAGAGACTTCTACGAGCAGTACTTC	TRBV12-3/TRBV12-4	-	-	TRBJ2-7	13
CASSLAWGTDTQYF	TGTGCCAGCAGTCTAGCGTGGGGCACAGATACGCAGTATTTT	TRBV6-2/TRBV6-3	-	-	TRBJ2-3	14
CASSSLGVQETQYF	TGTGCCAGCAGCTCTCTAGGGGTTCAAGAGACCCAGTACTTC	TRBV6-5	-	-	TRBJ2-5	14
CASSSSGRGVYNEQFF	TGTGCCAGCAGCTCGTCTGGGCGGGGGGTTTACAATGAGCAGTTCTTC	TRBV5-4	-	TRBD2	TRBJ2-1	16
CASSLLTSEQYF	TGTGCCAGCAGCTTGCTCACTTCGGAGCAGTACTTC	TRBV5-6	many	-	TRBJ2-7	12
CASSSRPSPGGRADTQYF	TGTGCCAGCAGCTCCCGCCCATCGCCGGGGGGGCGTGCAGATACGCAGTATTTT	TRBV7-3	-	TRBD2	TRBJ2-3	18
CASSRRSEWGQTDTQYF	TGTGCCAGCTCCCGCAGGTCAGAGTGGGGGCAAACAGATACGCAGTATTTT	TRBV18	-	-	TRBJ2-3	17
CAWRGQGNTEAFF	TGTGCCTGGAGGGGACAGGGGAACACTGAAGCTTTCTTT	TRBV30	few	TRBD1	TRBJ1-1	13
CASTTDQNTEAFF	TGTGCCAGCACGACAGATCAAAACACTGAAGCTTTCTTT	TRBV2	-	-	TRBJ1-1	13
CASKSGLKLNTGELFF	TGTGCCAGCAAATCGGGACTGAAACTGAACACCGGGGAGCTGTTTTTT	TRBV2	-	-	TRBJ2-2	16
CASSTRDFSTDTQYF	TGTGCCAGCAGCACTAGGGACTTTAGCACAGATACGCAGTATTTT	TRBV14	-	-	TRBJ2-3	15
CAWRPEGTEAFF	TGTGCCTGGAGACCCGAGGGCACTGAAGCTTTCTTT	TRBV30	-	-	TRBJ1-1	12
CASSSLRANTGELFF	TGTGCCAGCAGTTCCCTGAGAGCGAACACCGGGGAGCTGTTTTTT	TRBV6-6	-	-	TRBJ2-2	15
CSVEDRGGETQYF	TGCAGCGTTGAAGACCGGGGTGGAGAGACCCAGTACTTC	TRBV29-1	-	-	TRBJ2-5	13
CASSGERIGGYEQYF	TGTGCCAGCAGCGGGGAGCGGATCGGGGGATACGAGCAGTACTTC	TRBV21-1	few	-	TRBJ2-7	15
CASSQADNEQFF	TGTGCCAGCAGCCAAGCCGACAATGAGCAGTTCTTC	TRBV3-1/TRBV3-2	few	-	TRBJ2-1	12
CASSLDSGASYNEQFF	TGCGCCAGCAGCTTGGATAGCGGGGCCTCCTACAATGAGCAGTTCTTC	TRBV5-1	-	TRBD2	TRBJ2-1	16
CASSYYQGVASPLHF	TGTGCCAGCAGTTACTATCAAGGGGTGGCGTCACCCCTCCACTTT	TRBV6-6	-	-	TRBJ1-6	15
CASKEGAHLYGYTF	TGTGCCAGCAAGGAGGGAGCTCATCTCTATGGCTACACCTTC	TRBV2	-	-	TRBJ1-2	14